This T cell receptor (beta chain) was obtained from a study of blood T cell repertoires in COVID-19. Across the study: Sites across the United States, Italy and Spain contributed samples from acute and convalescent COVID-19. Sample material is recorded as cDNA or gDNA derived from T cells, B-cell-depleted T cells, or PBMCs.

Germline assignment: CDR1 SGHDT and CDR2 YYEEEE. V was trimmed by 10 bases and J by 2 bases, leaving 10 bases between them. The CDR3 sequence is 11 residues long. Assay: immunoSEQ multiplex PCR; the TCRdb copy retains only in-frame clones and omits some. The sample has 150,000 to 200,000 clones, 84% seen once. The receptor was isolated from a man aged 35 to 55 who had recovered from COVID-19. Sequencing input: peripheral blood. The chain recombines TRBV5-6 with TRBJ2-7; D gene ambiguous. The CDR3 DNA is TGTGCCGGAGCAGCAGCCTACGAGCAGTACTTC. It encodes CAGAAAYEQYF.